This is a list of T cell receptor beta chains from one sample in a study of OX40 agonist ivuxolimab in advanced cancers. Sequencing was performed with immunoSEQ multiplex PCR; in TCRdb, only in-frame clones are kept and a portion is missing. The sample consists of about 53,000 clones, about 88% of them appearing once. The starting material was CD4+ or CD8+ T cells sorted from blood, obtained in a trial of the OX40 agonist ivuxolimab. The source of these receptors is an adult with an advanced solid tumor such as melanoma, head and neck, liver or kidney cancer. CDR3s include the opening cysteine and the closing phenylalanine or tryptophan. D genes are given only for firm matches.

V	D	J	CDR3	DNA
TRBV30	NA	TRBJ2-2	CAWSVIGTGELFF	TGTGCCTGGAGTGTAATCGGAACCGGGGAGCTGTTTTTT
TRBV30	TRBD1	TRBJ2-7	CAWKTGLEQYF	TGTGCCTGGAAGACAGGGCTTGAGCAGTACTTC
TRBV10-3	NA	TRBJ1-6	CAIKEGSSYNSPLHF	TGTGCCATCAAGGAGGGCAGCTCCTATAATTCACCCCTCCACTTT
TRBV19	NA	TRBJ2-7	CASSGAAYEQYF	TGTGCCAGTAGTGGAGCGGCCTACGAGCAGTACTTC
TRBV5-1	NA	TRBJ2-3	CASSLAGNPTDTQYF	TGCGCCAGCAGCTTGGCGGGTAACCCCACAGATACGCAGTATTTT
TRBV18	TRBD1	TRBJ2-6	CASSPRQGAYGANVLTF	TGTGCCAGCTCACCGAGACAGGGGGCGTACGGGGCCAACGTCCTGACTTTC
TRBV5-5	NA	TRBJ2-1	CASSPRVGASSYNEQFF	TGTGCCAGCAGCCCCCGTGTAGGCGCGAGCTCCTACAATGAGCAGTTCTTC
TRBV19	TRBD2	TRBJ2-1	CASSSLAGEGNEQFF	TGTGCCAGTAGTTCGCTAGCGGGAGAAGGCAATGAGCAGTTCTTC
TRBV6-6	NA	TRBJ1-1	CASRSKGWGMNTEAFF	TGTGCCAGCAGGTCTAAAGGGTGGGGCATGAACACTGAAGCTTTCTTT
TRBV11-2	NA	TRBJ1-2	CASSPGQREHGYTF	TGTGCCAGCAGCCCCGGACAGCGGGAACATGGCTACACCTTC
TRBV5-1	TRBD1	TRBJ1-1	CASSQGTGTGSVEAFF	TGCGCCAGCAGCCAGGGCACCGGGACAGGGTCCGTTGAAGCTTTCTTT
TRBV10-3	TRBD2	TRBJ2-2	CAISRGAGELFF	TGTGCCATCAGCCGGGGGGCCGGGGAGCTGTTTTTT
TRBV19	TRBD2	TRBJ2-1	CASSIAGGLATKEQFF	TGTGCCAGTAGTATAGCGGGGGGACTAGCAACGAAGGAGCAGTTCTTC
TRBV30	NA	TRBJ1-2	CVRVAGNYGYTF	TGTGTCAGGGTGGCAGGGAACTATGGCTACACCTTC
TRBV7-8	NA	TRBJ2-1	CASSLVESSPEQFF	TGTGCCAGCAGCTTAGTGGAGTCCTCCCCTGAGCAGTTCTTC
TRBV6-6	TRBD1	TRBJ1-5	CASKKQGADQPQHF	TGTGCCAGCAAAAAACAGGGGGCCGATCAGCCCCAGCATTTT
TRBV6-6	NA	TRBJ2-1	CASSLRGRGLHEQFF	TGTGCCAGCAGCCTCCGAGGTAGGGGGTTGCATGAGCAGTTCTTC
TRBV9	NA	TRBJ1-2	CASSNTPGDTGLGYTF	TGTGCCAGCAGTAACACCCCGGGGGATACCGGTCTTGGCTACACCTTC